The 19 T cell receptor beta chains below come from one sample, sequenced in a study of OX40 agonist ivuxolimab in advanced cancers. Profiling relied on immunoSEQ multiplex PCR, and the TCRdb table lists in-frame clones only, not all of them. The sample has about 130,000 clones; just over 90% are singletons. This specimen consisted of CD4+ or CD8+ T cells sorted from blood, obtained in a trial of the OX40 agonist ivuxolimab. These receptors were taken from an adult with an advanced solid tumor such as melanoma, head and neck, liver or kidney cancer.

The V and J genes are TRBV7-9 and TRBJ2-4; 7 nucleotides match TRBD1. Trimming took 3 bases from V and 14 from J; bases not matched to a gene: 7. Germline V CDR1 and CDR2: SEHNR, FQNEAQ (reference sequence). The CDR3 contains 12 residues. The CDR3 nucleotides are TGTGCCAGCAGCTTTACCGGACAGGAAAAGTACTTC. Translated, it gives CASSFTGQEKYF.

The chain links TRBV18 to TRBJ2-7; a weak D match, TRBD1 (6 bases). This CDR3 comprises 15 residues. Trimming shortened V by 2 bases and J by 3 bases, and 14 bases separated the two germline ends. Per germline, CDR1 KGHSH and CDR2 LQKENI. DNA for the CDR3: TGTGCCAGCTCACCAGGGCAGGGGCGGTTCTACGAGCAGTACTTC. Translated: CASSPGQGRFYEQYF.

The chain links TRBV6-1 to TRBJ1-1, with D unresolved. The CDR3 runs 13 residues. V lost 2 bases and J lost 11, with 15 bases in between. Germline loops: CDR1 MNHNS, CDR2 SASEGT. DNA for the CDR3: TGTGCCAGCAGTGAACAATTTGACTTGAGCGCTTTCTTT. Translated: CASSEQFDLSAFF.

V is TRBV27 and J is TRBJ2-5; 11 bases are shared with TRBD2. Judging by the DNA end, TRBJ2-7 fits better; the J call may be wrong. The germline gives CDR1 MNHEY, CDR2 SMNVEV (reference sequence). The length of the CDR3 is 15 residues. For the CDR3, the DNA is TGTGCCAGCAGTCCACTAGCGGGAGCGGGCTACGAGCAGTACTTC. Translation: CASSPLAGAGYEQYF.

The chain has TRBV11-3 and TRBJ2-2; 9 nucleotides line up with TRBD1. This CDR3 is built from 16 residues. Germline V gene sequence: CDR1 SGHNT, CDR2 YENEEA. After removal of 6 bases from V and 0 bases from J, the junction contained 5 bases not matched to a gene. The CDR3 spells CASSLQGASNTGELFF. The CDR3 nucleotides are TGTGCCAGCAGTTTACAGGGGGCCTCGAACACCGGGGAGCTGTTTTTT.

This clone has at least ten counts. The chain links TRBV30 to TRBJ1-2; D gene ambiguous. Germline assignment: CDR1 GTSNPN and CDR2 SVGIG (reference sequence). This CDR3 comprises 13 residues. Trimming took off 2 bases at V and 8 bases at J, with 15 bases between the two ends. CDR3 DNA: TGTGCCTGGAGTCTCGTCCAAGGCGGAGGCTACACCTTC. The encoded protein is CAWSLVQGGGYTF.

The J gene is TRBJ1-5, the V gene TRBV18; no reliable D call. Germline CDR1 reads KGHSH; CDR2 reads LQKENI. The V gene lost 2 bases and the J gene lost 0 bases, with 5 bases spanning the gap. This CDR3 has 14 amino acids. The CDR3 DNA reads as TGTGCCAGCTCACCATGGGATAGCAATCAGCCCCAGCATTTT. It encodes CASSPWDSNQPQHF.

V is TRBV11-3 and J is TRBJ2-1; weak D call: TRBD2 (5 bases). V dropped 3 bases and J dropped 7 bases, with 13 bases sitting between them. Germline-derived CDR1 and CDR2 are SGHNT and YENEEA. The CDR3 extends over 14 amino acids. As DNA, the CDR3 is TGTGCCAGCAGCTTGAGCGAGGGTGGAAATGAGCAGTTCTTC. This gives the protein CASSLSEGGNEQFF. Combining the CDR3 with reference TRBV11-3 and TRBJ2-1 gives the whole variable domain EAGVVQSPRYKIIEKKQPVAFWCNPISGHNTLYWYLQNLGQGPELLIRYENEEAVDDSQLPKDRFSAERLKGVDSTLKIQPAELGDSAVYLCASSLSEGGNEQFFGPGTRLTVL.

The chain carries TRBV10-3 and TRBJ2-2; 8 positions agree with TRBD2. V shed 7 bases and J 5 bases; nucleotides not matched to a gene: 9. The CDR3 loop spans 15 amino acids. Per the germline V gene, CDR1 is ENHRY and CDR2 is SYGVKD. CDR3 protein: CAINIAGSTTGELFF. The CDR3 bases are TGTGCCATCAACATAGCGGGATCAACAACCGGGGAGCTGTTTTTT.

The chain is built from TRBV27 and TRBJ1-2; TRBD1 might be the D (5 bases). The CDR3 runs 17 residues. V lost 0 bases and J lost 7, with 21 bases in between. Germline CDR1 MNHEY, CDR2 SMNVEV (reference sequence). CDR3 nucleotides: TGTGCCAGCAGTTTATCGGGGAGTTCAGGGACCGCGGGTGGCTACACCTTC. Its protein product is CASSLSGSSGTAGGYTF.

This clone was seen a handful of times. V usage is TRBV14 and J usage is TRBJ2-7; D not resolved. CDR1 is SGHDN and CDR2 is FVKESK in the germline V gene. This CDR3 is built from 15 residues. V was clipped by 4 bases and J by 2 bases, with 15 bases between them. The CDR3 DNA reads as TGTGCCAGCAGCCCCTATGTTGGCGCCACCTACGAGCAGTACTTC. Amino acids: CASSPYVGATYEQYF.

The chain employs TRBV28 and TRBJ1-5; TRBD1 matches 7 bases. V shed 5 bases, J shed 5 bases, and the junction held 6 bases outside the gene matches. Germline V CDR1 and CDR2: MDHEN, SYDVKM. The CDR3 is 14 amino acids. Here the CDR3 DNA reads TGTGCCAGCAGTCCTGGGACAGATTATCAGCCCCAGCATTTT. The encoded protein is CASSPGTDYQPQHF.

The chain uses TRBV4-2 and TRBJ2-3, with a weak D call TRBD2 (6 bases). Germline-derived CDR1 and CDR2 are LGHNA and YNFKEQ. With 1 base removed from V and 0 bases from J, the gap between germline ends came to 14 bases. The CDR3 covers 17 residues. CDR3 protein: CASSQAGDSLSTDTQYF. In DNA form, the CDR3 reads TGTGCCAGCAGCCAAGCGGGGGACTCCCTAAGCACAGATACGCAGTATTTT.

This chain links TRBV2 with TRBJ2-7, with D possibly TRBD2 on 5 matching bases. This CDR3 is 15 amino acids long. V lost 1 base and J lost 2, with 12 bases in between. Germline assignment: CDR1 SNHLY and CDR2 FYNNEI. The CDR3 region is CASSEGRWDTYEQYF. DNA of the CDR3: TGTGCCAGCAGTGAAGGGAGGTGGGATACCTACGAGCAGTACTTC.

CDR3 sequence (DNA): TGTGCCAGCAGCAGATGGACAGGCCAAGAGACCCAGTACTTC. This sequence encodes CASSRWTGQETQYF. The J gene is TRBJ2-5, the V gene TRBV5-6; 7 bases match TRBD1. CDR1 and CDR2 from the germline V gene are SGHDT and YYEEEE. This CDR3 is 14 amino acids long. V shed 4 bases and J 1 base; nucleotides not matched to a gene: 4.

The chain's CDR3 is CASSATAGGVGYTF. The DNA for the CDR3 is TGTGCCAGCAGCGCAACGGCAGGGGGAGTAGGCTACACCTTC. The rearrangement uses TRBV9 and TRBJ1-2, with TRBD1 matching over 7 bases. The germline CDR1 and CDR2 sequences are SGDLS and YYNGEE. CDR3 length: 14 amino acids. Trimming cost V 3 bases and J 8 bases; bases outside gene matches: 10. The complete variable domain, with remaining parts taken from reference TRBV9 and TRBJ1-2, reads DSGVTQTPKHLITATGQRVTLRCSPRSGDLSVYWYQQSLDQGLQFLIQYYNGEERAKGNILERFSAQQFPDLHSELNLSSLELGDSALYFCASSATAGGVGYTFGSGTRLTVV.

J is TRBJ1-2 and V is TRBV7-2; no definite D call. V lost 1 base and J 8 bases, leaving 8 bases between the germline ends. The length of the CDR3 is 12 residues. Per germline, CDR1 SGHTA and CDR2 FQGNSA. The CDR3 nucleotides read TGTGCCAGCAGCTTAGACAGCGGAGGCTACACCTTC. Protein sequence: CASSLDSGGYTF.

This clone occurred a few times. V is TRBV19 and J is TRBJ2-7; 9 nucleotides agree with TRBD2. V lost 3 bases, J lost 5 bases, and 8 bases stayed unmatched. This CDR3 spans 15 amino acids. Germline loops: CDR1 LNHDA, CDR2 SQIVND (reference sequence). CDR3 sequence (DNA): TGTGCCAGTAGTATCATTGCGGGAGGGCCCAACGAGCAGTACTTC. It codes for CASSIIAGGPNEQYF.

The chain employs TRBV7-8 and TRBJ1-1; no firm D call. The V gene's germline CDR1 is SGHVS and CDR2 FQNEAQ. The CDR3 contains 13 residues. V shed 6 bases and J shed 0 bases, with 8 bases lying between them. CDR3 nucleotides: TGTGCCAGCAGTTCCAGCCTGAACACTGAAGCTTTCTTT. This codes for CASSSSLNTEAFF.